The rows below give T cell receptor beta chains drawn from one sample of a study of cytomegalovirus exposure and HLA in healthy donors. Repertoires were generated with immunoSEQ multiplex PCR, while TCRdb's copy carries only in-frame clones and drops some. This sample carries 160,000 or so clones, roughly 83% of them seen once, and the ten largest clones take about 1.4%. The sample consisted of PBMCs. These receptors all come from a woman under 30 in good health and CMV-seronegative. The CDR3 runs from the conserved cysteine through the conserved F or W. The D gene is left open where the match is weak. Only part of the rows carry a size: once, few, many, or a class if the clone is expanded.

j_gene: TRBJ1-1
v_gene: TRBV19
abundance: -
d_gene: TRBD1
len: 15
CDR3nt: TGTGCCAGTATCGGGGGGGACAGGGGTTTTGGTGAAGCTTTCTTT
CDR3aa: CASIGGDRGFGEAFF

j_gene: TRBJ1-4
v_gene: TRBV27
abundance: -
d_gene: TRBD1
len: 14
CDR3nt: TGTGCCAGCAGTGTAGGGACAGGGGGCCGGAAACTGTTTTTT
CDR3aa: CASSVGTGGRKLFF

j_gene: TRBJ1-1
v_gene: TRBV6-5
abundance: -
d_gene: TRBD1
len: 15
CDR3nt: TGTGCCAGCAGTTATTCACAGGGGAGAGGCACTGAAGCTTTCTTT
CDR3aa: CASSYSQGRGTEAFF

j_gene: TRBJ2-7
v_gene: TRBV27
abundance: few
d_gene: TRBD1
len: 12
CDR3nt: TGTGCCAGCAGTTTGGGACAGACTGAGCAGTACTTC
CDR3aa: CASSLGQTEQYF

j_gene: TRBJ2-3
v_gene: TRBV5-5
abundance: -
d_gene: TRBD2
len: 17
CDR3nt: TGTGCCAGCAGGTCTCTTTCTCTAGCGGGGGTCACAGATACGCAGTATTTT
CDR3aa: CASRSLSLAGVTDTQYF

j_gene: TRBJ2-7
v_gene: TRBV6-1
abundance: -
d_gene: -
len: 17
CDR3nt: TGTGCCAGCAGTGAAAGAGACACCCTCAAAGACTCCTACGAGCAGTACTTC
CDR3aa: CASSERDTLKDSYEQYF

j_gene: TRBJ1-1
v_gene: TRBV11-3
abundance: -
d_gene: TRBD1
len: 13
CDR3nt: TGTGCCAGCAGCCCTACAGGGGGCGCTGAAGCTTTCTTT
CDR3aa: CASSPTGGAEAFF

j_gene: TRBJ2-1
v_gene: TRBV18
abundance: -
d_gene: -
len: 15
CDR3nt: TGTGCCAGCTCACCAAATACAGGCGGGGTCCATGAGCAGTTCTTC
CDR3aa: CASSPNTGGVHEQFF

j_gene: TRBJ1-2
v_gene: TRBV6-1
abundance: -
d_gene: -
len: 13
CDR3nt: TGTGCCAGCAGTGAGACAGCGATCTATGGCTACACCTTC
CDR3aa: CASSETAIYGYTF

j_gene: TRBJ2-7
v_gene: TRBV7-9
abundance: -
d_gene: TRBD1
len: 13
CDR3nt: TGTGCCAGCAGCTGGACAGGGGGCGACGAGCAGTACTTC
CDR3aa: CASSWTGGDEQYF

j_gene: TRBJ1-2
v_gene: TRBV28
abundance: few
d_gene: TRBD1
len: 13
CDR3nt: TGTGCCAGCAGGAGACAGGGGGCGCAGGGCTACACCTTC
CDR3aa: CASRRQGAQGYTF

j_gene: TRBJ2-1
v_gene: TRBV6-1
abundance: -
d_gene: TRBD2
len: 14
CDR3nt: TGTGCCAGCAGTGAATGGGGGGGGGACAATGAGCAGTTCTTC
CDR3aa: CASSEWGGDNEQFF

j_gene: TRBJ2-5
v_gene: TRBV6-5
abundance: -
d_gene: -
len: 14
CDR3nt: TGTGCCAGCAGTTACGGGGGGACGGAAGAGACCCAGTACTTC
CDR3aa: CASSYGGTEETQYF

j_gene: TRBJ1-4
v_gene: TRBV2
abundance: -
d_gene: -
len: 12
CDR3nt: TGTGCCAGCGGGCAGGGGAATGAAAAACTGTTTTTT
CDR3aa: CASGQGNEKLFF

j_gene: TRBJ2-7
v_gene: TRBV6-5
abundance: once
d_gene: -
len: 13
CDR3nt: TGTGCCAGCAGCTCGGTCGTACGCCAAGAGCAGTACTTC
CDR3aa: CASSSVVRQEQYF

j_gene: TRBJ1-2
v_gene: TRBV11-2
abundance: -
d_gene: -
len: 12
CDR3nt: TGTGCCAGCAGCTTAGATCGTGTTGGCTACACCTTC
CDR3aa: CASSLDRVGYTF

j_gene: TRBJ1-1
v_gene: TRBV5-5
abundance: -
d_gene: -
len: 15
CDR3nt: TGTGCCAGCAGCTTGGGACTAATTTTGAACACTGAAGCTTTCTTT
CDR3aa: CASSLGLILNTEAFF

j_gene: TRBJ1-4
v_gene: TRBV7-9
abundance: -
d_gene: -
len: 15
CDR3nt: TGTGCCAGCAGCTTAGCGAGAGGGATCGATGAAAAACTGTTTTTT
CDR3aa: CASSLARGIDEKLFF

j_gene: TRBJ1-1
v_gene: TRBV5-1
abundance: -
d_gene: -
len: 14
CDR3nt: TGCGCCAGCAGTCTCACAGGGCAGGGCGCTGAAGCTTTCTTT
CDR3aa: CASSLTGQGAEAFF

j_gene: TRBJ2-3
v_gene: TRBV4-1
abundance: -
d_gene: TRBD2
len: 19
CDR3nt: TGCGCCAGCAGCCAAGATCCAGCGGGGAGCGCCACTAGCACAGATACGCAGTATTTT
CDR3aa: CASSQDPAGSATSTDTQYF

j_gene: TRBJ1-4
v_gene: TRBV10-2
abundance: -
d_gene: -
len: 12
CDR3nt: TGCGCCAGCAGTGAGGCGGGTGAAAAACTGTTTTTT
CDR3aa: CASSEAGEKLFF

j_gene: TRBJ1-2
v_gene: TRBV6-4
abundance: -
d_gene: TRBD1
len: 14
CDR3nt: TGTGCCAGCAGTGAACAGGGGGGCATCTATGGCTACACCTTC
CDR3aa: CASSEQGGIYGYTF

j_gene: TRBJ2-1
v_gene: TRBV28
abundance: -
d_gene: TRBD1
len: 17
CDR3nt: TGTGCCAGCAGTGGGCCGGGACAGGGGTTTTTAGGCGATGAGCAGTTCTTC
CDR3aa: CASSGPGQGFLGDEQFF

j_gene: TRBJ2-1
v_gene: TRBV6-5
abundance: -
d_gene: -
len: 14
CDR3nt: TGTGCCAGCAGTTTCGGGACTTTACACTACGAGCAGTTCTTC
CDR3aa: CASSFGTLHYEQFF

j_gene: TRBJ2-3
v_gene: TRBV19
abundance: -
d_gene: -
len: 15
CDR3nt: TGTGCCAGTAGGAATGGCAGGGGCGAGACAGATACGCAGTATTTT
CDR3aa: CASRNGRGETDTQYF

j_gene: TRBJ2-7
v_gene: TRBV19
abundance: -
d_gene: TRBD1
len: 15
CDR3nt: TGTGCCAGTAGTATAGGGGACAGGGGTTCCTACGAGCAGTACTTC
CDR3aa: CASSIGDRGSYEQYF

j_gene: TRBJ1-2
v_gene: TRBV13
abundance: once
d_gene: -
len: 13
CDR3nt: TGTGCCAGCAGCTTAGCGGGGAACTATGGCTACACCTTC
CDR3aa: CASSLAGNYGYTF

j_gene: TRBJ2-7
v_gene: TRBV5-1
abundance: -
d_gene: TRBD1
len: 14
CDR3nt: TGCGCCAGCAGCCACCCCGGGACAGCCTACGAGCAGTACTTC
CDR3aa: CASSHPGTAYEQYF

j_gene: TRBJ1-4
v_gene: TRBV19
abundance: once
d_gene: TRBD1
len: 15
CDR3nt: TGTGCCAGTAGTACCGCGGCCAGGGGGCGAGAAAAACTGTTTTTT
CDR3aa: CASSTAARGREKLFF

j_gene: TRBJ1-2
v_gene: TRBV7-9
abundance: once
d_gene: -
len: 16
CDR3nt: TGTTCCAGCAGCCCACTTTTAAGACAGGCCTACTATGGCTACACCTTC
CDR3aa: CSSSPLLRQAYYGYTF

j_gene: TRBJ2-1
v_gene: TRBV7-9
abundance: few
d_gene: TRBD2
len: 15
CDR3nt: TGTGCCAGCAGCTCCCCAGGGAGGGTGTACAATGAGCAGTTCTTC
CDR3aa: CASSSPGRVYNEQFF

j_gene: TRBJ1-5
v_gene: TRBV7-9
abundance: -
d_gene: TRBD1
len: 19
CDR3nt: TGTGCCAGCAGCTTAGTTACAGGGGTAAGTTCGGATAGCAATCAGCCCCAGCATTTT
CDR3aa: CASSLVTGVSSDSNQPQHF

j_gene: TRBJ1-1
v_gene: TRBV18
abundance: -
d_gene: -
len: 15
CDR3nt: TGTGCCAGCTCACCACCGGACAGATTGAACACTGAAGCTTTCTTT
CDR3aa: CASSPPDRLNTEAFF

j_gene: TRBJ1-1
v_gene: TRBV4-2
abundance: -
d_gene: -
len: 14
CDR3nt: TGTGCCAGCAGTCACGGGTCGGGGTCTGATGAAGCTTTCTTT
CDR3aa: CASSHGSGSDEAFF

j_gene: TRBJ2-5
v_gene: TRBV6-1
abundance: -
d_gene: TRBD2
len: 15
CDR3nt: TGTGCCAGCAGGTCCCCGTCTAGCGGGGGGGGGACCCAGTACTTC
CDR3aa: CASRSPSSGGGTQYF